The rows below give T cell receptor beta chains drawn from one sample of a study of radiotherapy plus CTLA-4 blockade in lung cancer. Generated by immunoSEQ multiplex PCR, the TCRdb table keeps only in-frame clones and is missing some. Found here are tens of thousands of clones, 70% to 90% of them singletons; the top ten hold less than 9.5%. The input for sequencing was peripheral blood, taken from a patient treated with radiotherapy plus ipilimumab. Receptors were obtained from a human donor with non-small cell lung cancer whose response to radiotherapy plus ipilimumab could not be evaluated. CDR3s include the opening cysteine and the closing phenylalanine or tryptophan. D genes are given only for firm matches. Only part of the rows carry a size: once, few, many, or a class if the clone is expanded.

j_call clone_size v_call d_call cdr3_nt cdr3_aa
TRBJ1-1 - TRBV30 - TGTGCCTGGAGTGTAACGGCTGAAGCTTTCTTT CAWSVTAEAFF
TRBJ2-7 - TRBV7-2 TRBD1 TGTGCCAGCAGCTCCTCCCGGGACAGGGCTGACGAGCAGTACTTC CASSSSRDRADEQYF
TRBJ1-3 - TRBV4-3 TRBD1 TGCGCCAGCAGCCAAGATAGGGGGCAGGGGTCCTCTGGAAACACCATATATTTT CASSQDRGQGSSGNTIYF
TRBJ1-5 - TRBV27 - TGTGCCAGCAGTCCCGACCCGGGTCGGCCCCAGCATTTT CASSPDPGRPQHF
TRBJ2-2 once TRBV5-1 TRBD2 TGCGCCAGCAGCTTGGGGCTAGCGGGAGCCCCTTTCACCGGGGAGCTGTTTTTT CASSLGLAGAPFTGELFF
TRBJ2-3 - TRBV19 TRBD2 TGTGCCAGTAGCTTTTCCGGGGGGTCCAGCACAGATACGCAGTATTTT CASSFSGGSSTDTQYF
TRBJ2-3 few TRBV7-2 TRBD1 TGTGCCAGCAGCTTTCGTCAGGGGGCAGATACGCAGTATTTT CASSFRQGADTQYF
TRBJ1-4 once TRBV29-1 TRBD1 TGCAGCGTTGTGACCGACAGGGGGCTGGCTGAAAAACTGTTTTTT CSVVTDRGLAEKLFF
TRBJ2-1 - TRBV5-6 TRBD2 TGTGCCAGCACCCGGAGGATTAGCGGGAGGGCCTGGGAGCAGTTCTTC CASTRRISGRAWEQFF
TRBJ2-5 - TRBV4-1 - TGCGCCAGCAGCCAATCTGACAGATCCCAAGAGACCCAGTACTTC CASSQSDRSQETQYF
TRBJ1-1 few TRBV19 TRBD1 TGTGCCAGCCGACAGGGGAGAAACACTGAAGCTTTCTTT CASRQGRNTEAFF
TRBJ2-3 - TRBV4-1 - TGCGCCAGCAGCCAAGATAGTTCCACAGATACGCAGTATTTT CASSQDSSTDTQYF
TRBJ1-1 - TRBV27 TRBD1 TGTGCCAGCAGTTTATCGGGACAGGGGTTCACTGAAGCTTTCTTT CASSLSGQGFTEAFF
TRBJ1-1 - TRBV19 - TGTGCCAGTAGTGTTGGGGGGGCTGGGACTGAAGCTTTCTTT CASSVGGAGTEAFF
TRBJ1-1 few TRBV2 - TGTGCCAGCAGTGAAAGGACAGCGGATATTGAAGCTTTCTTT CASSERTADIEAFF
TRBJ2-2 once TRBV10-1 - TGCGCCAGCAGCACGGGGGACGCGAACACCGGGGAGCTGTTTTTT CASSTGDANTGELFF
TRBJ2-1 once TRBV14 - TGTGCCAGCGGTAGAAAGTACAATGAGCAGTTCTTC CASGRKYNEQFF
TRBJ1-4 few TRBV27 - TGTGCCAGCAGTGCGGGTGAAAAACTGTTTTTT CASSAGEKLFF
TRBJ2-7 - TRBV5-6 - TGTGCCAGCAGCTTCAATTCCTGGGGGCAGGGCGAGCAGTACTTC CASSFNSWGQGEQYF
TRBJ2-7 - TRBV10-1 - TGCGCCAGCAGTGCCTCAGTCGCAGGCACCTACGAGCAGTACTTC CASSASVAGTYEQYF
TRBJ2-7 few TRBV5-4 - TGTGCCAGCAGCGGGGCGGGGTGGAAGGACGAGCAGTACTTC CASSGAGWKDEQYF
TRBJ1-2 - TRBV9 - TGTGCCAGCAGCGTAGAAGGGGTCTATGGCTACACCTTC CASSVEGVYGYTF
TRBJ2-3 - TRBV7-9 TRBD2 TGTGCCAGCAGCTTAGGGAATAGCGGGGGGCCAGATACGCAGTATTTT CASSLGNSGGPDTQYF
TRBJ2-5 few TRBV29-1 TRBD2 TGCAGCGTTACCATAGCGGGAGAGACCCAGTACTTC CSVTIAGETQYF
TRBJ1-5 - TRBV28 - TGTGCCAGCAGCCGATGGTCAGGGAATAGCAATCAGCCCCAGCATTTT CASSRWSGNSNQPQHF
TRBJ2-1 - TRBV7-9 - TGTGCCAGCAGCCCCTTTGGCTCAAAAAACAATGAGCAGTTCTTC CASSPFGSKNNEQFF
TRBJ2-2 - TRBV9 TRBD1 TGTGCCAGCAGCGTAGGAGGACAGGGATGGGCCGGGGAGCTGTTTTTT CASSVGGQGWAGELFF
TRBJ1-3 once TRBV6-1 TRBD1 TGTGCCAGCAGAACAGGGGGCAAGGGAAACACCATATATTTT CASRTGGKGNTIYF
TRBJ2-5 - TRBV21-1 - TGTGCCAGCAGTCGGACAGAAGAGACCCAGTACTTC CASSRTEETQYF
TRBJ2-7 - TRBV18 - TGTGCCAGCTCGGGGGGGGCCGGGTACGAGCAGTACTTC CASSGGAGYEQYF
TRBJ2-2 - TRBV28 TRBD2 TGTGCCAGCAGTTTAATCCGATTAGCGGGATCGGGGTCCCGCGGGGAGCTGTTTTTT CASSLIRLAGSGSRGELFF
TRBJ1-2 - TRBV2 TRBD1 TGTGCCAGCACCTTGACAGGGCTCCCTGGCTACACCTTC CASTLTGLPGYTF
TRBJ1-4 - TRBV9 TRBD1 TGTGCCAGCAGCCCGACGCAGGGGGCAACTAATGAAAAACTGTTTTTT CASSPTQGATNEKLFF
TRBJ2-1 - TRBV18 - TGTGCCAGCTCACCAGAGGACTATGAGCAGTTCTTC CASSPEDYEQFF
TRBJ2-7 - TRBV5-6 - TGTGCCAGCAGCTTGGGGCAGCGTGCCTACGAGCAGTACTTC CASSLGQRAYEQYF
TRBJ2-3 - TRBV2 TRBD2 TGTGCCAGCAGTGATGGGACTAGTCGCACAGATACGCAGTATTTT CASSDGTSRTDTQYF
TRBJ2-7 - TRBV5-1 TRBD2 TGCGCCAGCAGCCCAGTAGCGGGTAGCTCCTACGAGCAGTACTTC CASSPVAGSSYEQYF